The 9 T cell receptor beta chains below all came from one sample that was sequenced in a study of T cells after yellow fever vaccination (dated by TCRdb to between 2018 and 2021). According to the study, the label for this sample's treatment or condition signals: live attenuated yellow fever vaccine strain. Libraries came from 5' RACE. Instrument on record: Illumina HiSeq 2500. TCRdb ran its own pipeline on the public reads, namely fastp trimming at Q25 and MiXCR clone calling, and kept in-frame beta chains. Each CDR3 protein appears once, grouped with its most common genes and DNA. The sample has more than 350,000 distinct CDR3 sequences on record, around a tenth of them singletons. The ten biggest clones cover less than 20% of the sample. Sample: PBMCs, taken on the day of the first yellow fever vaccination. The source of these receptors is a man aged 18 to 30 who received the YFV17D yellow fever vaccine.

This clonotype was found many times. This rearrangement joins TRBV9 to TRBJ2-1, with 8 bases that match TRBD2. J gave up 4 bases and V 4 bases, and 13 bases lay outside the gene matches. CDR1 and CDR2 (germline): SGDLS, YYNGEE. The length of the CDR3 is 17 residues. The CDR3 DNA reads as TGTGCCAGCAGCCCTGGGGCGGCTAGCGGGTCTTACAATGAGCAGTTCTTC. It is translated as CASSPGAASGSYNEQFF.

V is TRBV12-3 or TRBV12-4 and J is TRBJ1-1; D uncertain. The V and J ends lost 6 bases and 5 bases respectively, with 10 bases between them. There are 12 residues in the CDR3. The CDR3 DNA is TGTGCCAGCAGGGACTTGTGGACTGAAGCTTTCTTT. Residues: CASRDLWTEAFF.

This clonotype was seen only a few times. The chain couples TRBV5-1 to TRBJ2-5; 9 bases map to TRBD2. The germline CDR1 and CDR2 sequences are SGHRS and YFSETQ. The CDR3 contains 15 residues. The trim removed 4 bases at V and 5 bases at J, leaving 9 bases unmatched. The CDR3 DNA follows: TGCGCCAGCAGCCGACCGGGACTAGCCACGGAGACCCAGTACTTC. Protein: CASSRPGLATETQYF.

The chain is built from TRBV29-1 and TRBJ1-2; the D gene is possibly TRBD1 (5 bases). CDR3 size: 12 residues. In germline, CDR1 is SQVTM, CDR2 ANQGSEA. The V end lost 4 bases, the J end lost 4 bases, and 10 bases lay between the germline ends. CDR3 bases: TGCAGCGTTGGAGGAGGGGTCTATGGCTACACCTTC. It yields the protein CSVGGGVYGYTF.

This clonotype was counted between two and nine times. The rearrangement links TRBV5-1 to TRBJ2-3; no clear D. V was shortened by 4 bases and J by 2 bases, with 5 bases between the two germline ends. There are 12 residues in the CDR3. The germline V gene encodes CDR1 SGHRS and CDR2 YFSETQ. Here the CDR3 reads CASSAATDTQYF. The CDR3 DNA sequence: TGCGCCAGCAGCGCCGCCACAGATACGCAGTATTTT.

The chain is built from TRBV7-2 and TRBJ2-7; the D gene is possibly TRBD2 (5 bases). Per the germline V gene, CDR1 is SGHTA and CDR2 is FQGNSA. The CDR3 is 15 residues long. Trimming shortened V by 3 bases and J by 4 bases, and 16 bases separated the two germline ends. Here the CDR3 reads CASSLSGIMAYEQYF. Here the CDR3 DNA reads TGTGCCAGCAGCTTGAGCGGCATCATGGCTTACGAGCAGTACTTC.

In this sample, this clonotype turned up a few times. J is TRBJ2-7 and V is TRBV11-1, with TRBD1 matching 11 bases. The J segment lost 3 bases and the V segment lost 5 bases, leaving 6 bases of the junction unmatched. The germline V gene encodes CDR1 SGHAT and CDR2 FQDESV (reference sequence). This CDR3 has 15 residues. CDR3 sequence reads: CASSDQGQGVYEQYF. The CDR3 region has the DNA TGTGCCAGCAGCGACCAGGGACAGGGGGTCTACGAGCAGTACTTC.

This clonotype was counted ten times or more. DNA for the CDR3: TGTGCCAGCAGCGCCCTCAGGAACACTGAAGCTTTCTTT. It specifies CASSALRNTEAFF. The chain employs TRBV7-2 and TRBJ1-1; D uncertain. This CDR3 is built from 13 residues. CDR1 and CDR2 (germline): SGHTA, FQGNSA. Trimming left V 5 bases short and J 1 base short, with 8 bases between.

This clonotype was observed many times. V and J are TRBV6-1 and TRBJ2-7; the match to TRBD1 covers 9 bases. The CDR3 sequence is 14 residues long. The germline V gene has CDR1 MNHNS and CDR2 SASEGT. Trimming took 5 bases from V and 7 from J; bases not matched to a gene: 9. The CDR3 DNA sequence: TGTGCCAGCAGTCGTCAGGACAGGGGACGGGAGCAGTACGTC. It translates to CASSRQDRGREQYV.